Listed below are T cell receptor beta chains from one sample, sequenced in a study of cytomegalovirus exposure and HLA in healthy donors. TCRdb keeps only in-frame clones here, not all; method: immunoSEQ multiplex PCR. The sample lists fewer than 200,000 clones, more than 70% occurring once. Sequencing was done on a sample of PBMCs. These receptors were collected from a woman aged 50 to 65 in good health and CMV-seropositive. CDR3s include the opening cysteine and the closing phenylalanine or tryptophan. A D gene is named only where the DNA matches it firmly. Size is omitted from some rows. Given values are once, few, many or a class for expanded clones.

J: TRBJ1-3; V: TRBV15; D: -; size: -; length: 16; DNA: TGTGCCACCAGCTCTTCACACCTCATCTCTGGAAACACCATATATTTT; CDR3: CATSSSHLISGNTIYF
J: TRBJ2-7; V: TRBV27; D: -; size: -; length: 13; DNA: TGTGCCAGCGGTATGCATAGCTCCTACGAGCAGTACTTC; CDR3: CASGMHSSYEQYF
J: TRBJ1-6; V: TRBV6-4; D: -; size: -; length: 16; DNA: TGTGCCAGCAGTGACACAGGGAGCTCCTATAATTCACCCCTCCACTTT; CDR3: CASSDTGSSYNSPLHF
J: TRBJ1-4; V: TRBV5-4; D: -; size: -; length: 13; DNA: TGTGCCAGCAGCTTGAGTCAGGATGAAAAACTGTTTTTT; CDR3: CASSLSQDEKLFF
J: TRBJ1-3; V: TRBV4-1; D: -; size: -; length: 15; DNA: TGCGCCAGCACCCCCCAGGGGTACTCTGGAAACACCATATATTTT; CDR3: CASTPQGYSGNTIYF
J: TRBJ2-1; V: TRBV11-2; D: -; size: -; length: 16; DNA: TGTGCCAGCAGCATCTCCAGGGGGGCCCGGGGCGTTGAGCAGTTCTTC; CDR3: CASSISRGARGVEQFF
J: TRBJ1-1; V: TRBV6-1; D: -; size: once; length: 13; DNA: TGTGCCAGCTATTTTGGTGAGGGCACTGAAGCTTTCTTT; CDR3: CASYFGEGTEAFF
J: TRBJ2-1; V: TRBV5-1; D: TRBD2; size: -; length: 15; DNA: TGCGCCAGCAGCGGGACTAGCGGGGCCTACAATGAGCAGTTCTTC; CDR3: CASSGTSGAYNEQFF
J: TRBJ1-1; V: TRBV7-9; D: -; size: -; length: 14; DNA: TGTGCCAGCAGCTTCGGGGGGCTGAACACTGAAGCTTTCTTT; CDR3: CASSFGGLNTEAFF
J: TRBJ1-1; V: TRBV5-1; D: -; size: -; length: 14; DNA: TGCGCCAGCAGCTTATTTGCAGGGTTGGCTGAAGCTTTCTTT; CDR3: CASSLFAGLAEAFF
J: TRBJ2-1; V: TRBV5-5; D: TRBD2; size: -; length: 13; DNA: TGTGCCAGCAGCTTGACTAGCGTCAATGAGCAGTTCTTC; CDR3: CASSLTSVNEQFF
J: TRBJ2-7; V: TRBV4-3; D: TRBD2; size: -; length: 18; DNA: TGCGCCAGCAGCCAACGCAGGGGGCTAGCGGGGGACTACTACGAGCAGTACTTC; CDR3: CASSQRRGLAGDYYEQYF
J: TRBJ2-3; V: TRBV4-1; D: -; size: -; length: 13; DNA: TGCGCCAGCAGGCACCCAGGGGCAGAAGCGCAGTATTTT; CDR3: CASRHPGAEAQYF
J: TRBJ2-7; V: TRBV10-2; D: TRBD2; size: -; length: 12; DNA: TGCGCCAGCTTTAGCGGGTCCTACGAGCAGTACTTC; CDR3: CASFSGSYEQYF
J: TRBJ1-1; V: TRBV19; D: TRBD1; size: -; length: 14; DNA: TGTGCCAGTAGTAGCAGGGGGGCGAACACTGAAGCTTTCTTT; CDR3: CASSSRGANTEAFF
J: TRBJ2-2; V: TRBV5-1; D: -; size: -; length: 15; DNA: TGCGCCAGCAGCTTTGGCAGATCGAACACCGGGGAGCTGTTTTTT; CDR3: CASSFGRSNTGELFF
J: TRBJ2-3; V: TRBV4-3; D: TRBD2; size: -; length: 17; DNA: TGCGCCAGCAGCCAAGATGATAGCGGGAGAAGCACAGATACGCAGTATTTT; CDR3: CASSQDDSGRSTDTQYF
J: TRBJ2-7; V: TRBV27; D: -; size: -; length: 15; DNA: TGTGCCAGCAGTTTAAGAGACAGTTATCTATACGAGCAGTACTTC; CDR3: CASSLRDSYLYEQYF
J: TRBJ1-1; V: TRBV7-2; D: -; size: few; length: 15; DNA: TGTGCCAGCAGCTTAGCGGGGGGGCGCGGGACTGAAGCTTTCTTT; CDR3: CASSLAGGRGTEAFF
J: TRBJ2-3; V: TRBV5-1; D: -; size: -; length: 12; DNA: TGCGCCAGCAGCTTGGATCAGGATACGCAGTATTTT; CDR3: CASSLDQDTQYF